These 28 T cell receptor beta chains share one sample of origin, sequenced in a study of technical replicates of blood from a handful of donors. Sequenced by immunoSEQ multiplex PCR; TCRdb stores in-frame clones only, minus some. The sample carries roughly 71,000 clones, roughly 92% recorded once. Sequencing used T cells isolated from PBMCs. Receptors were obtained from a human donor in good health.

The chain is built from TRBV29-1 and TRBJ1-5; TRBD1 matches 7 bases. CDR3 length: 12 amino acids. Germline assignment: CDR1 SQVTM and CDR2 ANQGSEA. The V segment lost 5 bases and the J segment 6 bases; nucleotides outside the gene matches: 4. CDR3 protein: CSVKGASQPQHF. In DNA form, the CDR3 reads TGCAGCGTTAAGGGGGCCAGTCAGCCCCAGCATTTT.

The rearrangement joins TRBV9 to TRBJ2-1, with 8 bases that match TRBD1. V shed 2 bases, J shed 9 bases, and the junction held 7 bases outside the gene matches. The germline V gene encodes CDR1 SGDLS and CDR2 YYNGEE. This CDR3 has 14 amino acids. The CDR3 DNA is TGTGCCAGCAGCGTGGGACAGGCGGAATCTGAGCAGTTCTTC. The encoded protein is CASSVGQAESEQFF.

This clone was found once. V usage is TRBV6-1 and J usage is TRBJ1-3, with D unresolved. The CDR3 is made up of 12 amino acids. Deletions cut 1 base from V and 7 bases from J, with 5 bases between. Germline V lookup: CDR1 MNHNS, CDR2 SASEGT. This chain's CDR3 is CASSEGGNTIYF. The CDR3 DNA reads as TGTGCCAGCAGTGAAGGCGGGAACACCATATATTTT.

This chain uses TRBV7-3 with TRBJ2-7, with a tentative D call TRBD1 (7 bases). The germline V gene encodes CDR1 SGHTA and CDR2 FQGTGA. The CDR3 loop spans 21 amino acids. V lost 0 bases, J lost 7 bases, and 34 bases lay in between. CDR3 bases: TGTGCCAGCAGCTTAACGTATACAGGGGCCGCAGGAGGGGTCTTGAGATTTGAGCAGTACTTC. This gives the protein CASSLTYTGAAGGVLRFEQYF.

The chain uses TRBV7-3 and TRBJ2-3; tentatively, D is TRBD2 (6 bases). In germline, CDR1 is SGHTA, CDR2 FQGTGA. The CDR3 totals 15 residues. Trimming shortened V by 1 base and J by 2 bases, and 10 bases separated the two germline ends. The CDR3: CASSLSAGFTDTQYF. DNA of the CDR3: TGTGCCAGCAGCTTAAGCGCGGGGTTCACAGATACGCAGTATTTT.

The chain is built from TRBV28 and TRBJ2-7; TRBD1 might be the D (5 bases). The germline V gene has CDR1 MDHEN and CDR2 SYDVKM. V was shortened by 6 bases and J by 2 bases, with 14 bases between the two germline ends. CDR3 length: 14 amino acids. The CDR3 DNA follows: TGTGCCAGCAGGACGAAGACAGCTACCTACGAGCAGTACTTC. Translation gives CASRTKTATYEQYF.

The gene calls are TRBV5-8 and TRBJ1-5, with D unclear. The CDR3 spans 13 residues. Germline values: CDR1 SGHTS, CDR2 YDEGEE. Between the trimmed V and J ends, which lost 3 bases and 6 bases, there was a span of 10 bases. This chain's CDR3 is CASSSRRSQPQHF. The CDR3, as DNA: TGTGCCAGCAGCTCCCGTCGTAGTCAGCCCCAGCATTTT.

V is TRBV7-9 and J is TRBJ2-7, with D unresolved. With 10 bases removed from V and 3 bases from J, the gap between germline ends came to 13 bases. The CDR3 has 12 residues. From germline, CDR1 is SEHNR and CDR2 FQNEAQ (reference sequence). For the CDR3, the DNA is TGTGCCATCCCGGGTCTCCTCTACGAGCAGTACTTC. It is translated as CAIPGLLYEQYF.

The chain joins TRBV18 to TRBJ2-7; D is perhaps TRBD1 (6 bases). V was cut by 2 bases and J by 5 bases, with 13 bases left in between. CDR3 length equals 14 residues. In germline, CDR1 is KGHSH, CDR2 LQKENI. The CDR3 is CASSPTDRINEQYF. CDR3 nucleotide sequence: TGTGCCAGCTCACCAACGGACAGAATAAACGAGCAGTACTTC. The full variable domain, rest sourced from reference TRBV18 and TRBJ2-7, is NAGVMQNPRHLVRRRGQEARLRCSPMKGHSHVYWYRQLPEEGLKFMVYLQKENIIDESGMPKERFSAEFPKEGPSILRIQQVVRGDSAAYFCASSPTDRINEQYFGPGTRLTVT.

This clone was counted a single time. The chain has TRBV6-6 and TRBJ2-7; D may be TRBD2 (6 bases). CDR3 length equals 13 residues. Germline CDR1 MNHNY, CDR2 SVGAGI (reference sequence). With 7 bases removed from V and 5 bases from J, the gap between germline ends came to 15 bases. CDR3 nucleotides: TGTGCCAGCATTGGCGGGAATTTAAACGAGCAGTACTTC. This gives the protein CASIGGNLNEQYF.

This chain joins TRBV27 and TRBJ1-1, with D possibly being TRBD1 (6 bases). This CDR3 spans 11 amino acids. V lost 9 bases and J lost 7, with 12 bases in between. Germline V gene data show CDR1 as MNHEY and CDR2 as SMNVEV (reference sequence). CDR3 DNA: TGTGCCAGTTTACAGGGCGTTGAAGCTTTCTTT. Its protein is CASLQGVEAFF.

This clone was seen a single time. This sequence joins TRBV5-1 and TRBJ2-6; D is perhaps TRBD2 (7 bases). Germline CDR1 reads SGHRS; CDR2 reads YFSETQ. V was shortened by 6 bases and J by 0 bases, with 16 bases between the two germline ends. This CDR3 region has 17 residues. The CDR3 is CASTPLGGLSGANVLTF. DNA of the CDR3: TGCGCCAGCACCCCTTTGGGGGGGCTCTCTGGGGCCAACGTCCTGACTTTC.

The rearrangement uses TRBV19 and TRBJ1-5; D is possibly TRBD1 (5 bases). The CDR3 consists of 13 residues. Trimming cost V 4 bases and J 3 bases, with 7 bases left between them. The germline CDR1 and CDR2 sequences are LNHDA and SQIVND (reference sequence). For the CDR3, the DNA is TGTGCCAGTAGTAAGACAGTCAATCAGCCCCAGCATTTT. Encoded protein: CASSKTVNQPQHF.

The chain recombines TRBV7-9 with TRBJ1-1; 11 positions match TRBD1. The J segment lost 4 bases and the V segment lost 5 bases, leaving 9 bases of the junction unmatched. Germline CDR1 and CDR2: SEHNR and FQNEAQ (reference sequence). This CDR3 has 16 residues. Here the CDR3 reads CASSATSGTGGTEAFF. CDR3 DNA: TGTGCCAGCAGCGCCACCTCCGGGACAGGGGGCACTGAAGCTTTCTTT.

The chain employs TRBV30 and TRBJ1-4; TRBD1 matches at 8 bases. CDR3 length: 14 residues. V was clipped by 0 bases and J by 10 bases; unmatched bases: 7. Germline V lookup: CDR1 GTSNPN, CDR2 SVGIG (reference sequence). The CDR3 reads CAWSVSGGAGKLFF. The CDR3, as DNA: TGTGCCTGGAGTGTATCAGGGGGCGCAGGAAAACTGTTTTTT.

V usage is TRBV11-3 and J usage is TRBJ2-2; 7 nucleotides agree with TRBD2. CDR1 and CDR2 (germline): SGHNT, YENEEA. Trimming cost V 0 bases and J 5 bases; bases outside gene matches: 6. The length of the CDR3 is 16 residues. CDR3 sequence (DNA): TGTGCCAGCAGCTTAGATGGGGCGGGAGTAACCGGGGAGCTGTTTTTT. It codes for CASSLDGAGVTGELFF.

This clone has a count of ten or more. Written as DNA, the CDR3 is TGTGCCAGCAGTGAACGGTGGCTAGCGGGTCCATCCCGGTTCTTC. As protein: CASSERWLAGPSRFF. The genes are TRBV2 and TRBJ2-1; 8 positions match TRBD2. CDR1 SNHLY and CDR2 FYNNEI come from the germline V gene. This CDR3 comprises 15 residues. V gave up 2 bases and J gave up 15 bases; unmatched junction bases: 15.

The V call is TRBV29-1, the J call TRBJ1-2, with TRBD1 matching 7 bases. The CDR3 contains 12 residues. Germline V lookup: CDR1 SQVTM, CDR2 ANQGSEA. The V and J ends lost 4 bases and 4 bases, in that order; junction bases with no gene match: 3. The CDR3 spells CSVATGSYGYTF. In nucleotides, the CDR3 is TGCAGCGTTGCGACAGGGAGCTATGGCTACACCTTC.

This rearrangement joins TRBV30 to TRBJ2-3; D gene ambiguous. V was shortened by 7 bases and J by 2 bases, with 10 bases between the two germline ends. The CDR3 is 12 amino acids. From germline, CDR1 is GTSNPN and CDR2 SVGIG (reference sequence). CDR3 DNA: TGTGCCTTCGGAGAGTTCACAGATACGCAGTATTTT. Its translation: CAFGEFTDTQYF.

The J gene is TRBJ1-2, the V gene TRBV7-3; no clear D. The CDR3 runs to 13 residues. Germline CDR1 reads SGHTA; CDR2 reads FQGTGA. V was clipped by 2 bases and J by 2 bases, with 6 bases between them. This CDR3 is CASSLGGNYGYTF. As DNA, the CDR3 is TGTGCCAGCAGCTTAGGAGGGAACTATGGCTACACCTTC.

The chain joins TRBV6-6 to TRBJ1-4; D perhaps matches TRBD1 (5 bases). CDR3 length: 12 residues. V was clipped by 6 bases and J by 12 bases, with 14 bases between them. Germline CDR1 and CDR2: MNHNY and SVGAGI (reference sequence). The CDR3 sequence: CASRRDSSELFF. CDR3 nucleotide sequence: TGTGCCAGCAGGAGGGACTCATCTGAACTGTTTTTT.

This chain connects TRBV4-2 to TRBJ2-7; TRBD2 matches 10 bases. J lost 6 bases, V lost 1 base, and 12 bases had no gene match. CDR1 LGHNA and CDR2 YNFKEQ come from the germline V gene. This CDR3 is 17 amino acids long. The CDR3 DNA reads as TGTGCCAGCAGCCAAGTCCTTGAGCGGGAGGGCCGCGGCGAGCAGTACTTC. It encodes CASSQVLEREGRGEQYF.

V gene TRBV5-1 combines with J gene TRBJ2-3; D is ambiguous. The CDR3 totals 15 residues. Germline-derived CDR1 and CDR2 are SGHRS and YFSETQ. V was trimmed by 0 bases and J by 0 bases, leaving 8 bases between them. The CDR3 here is CASSLVRGSTDTQYF. The CDR3 DNA reads as TGCGCCAGCAGCTTGGTACGCGGAAGCACAGATACGCAGTATTTT.

The chain has TRBV2 and TRBJ1-1; D is unresolved. This CDR3 region has 13 residues. The V gene's germline CDR1 is SNHLY and CDR2 FYNNEI. The V end lost 2 bases, the J end lost 7 bases, and 11 bases lay between the germline ends. The CDR3: CASSEIDFGEAFF. In nucleotides, the CDR3 is TGTGCCAGCAGTGAAATTGATTTCGGTGAAGCTTTCTTT.

The genes are TRBV7-2 and TRBJ2-3; possibly TRBD1 for D (5 bases). Germline CDR1 and CDR2: SGHTA and FQGNSA. V was pared by 5 bases and J by 3 bases, with 15 bases between. This CDR3 spans 15 amino acids. Here the CDR3 reads CASSRAQGSTDTQYF. The CDR3 DNA follows: TGTGCCAGCAGCAGAGCTCAGGGAAGTACAGATACGCAGTATTTT.

The rearrangement uses TRBV11-1 and TRBJ2-1, with 15 bases fitting TRBD2. J was trimmed by 5 bases and V by 1 base; bases with no gene match: 9. Per the germline V gene, CDR1 is SGHAT and CDR2 is FQDESV (reference sequence). CDR3 size: 19 residues. CDR3: CASSLDGLAGGSSNNEQFF. The CDR3 DNA sequence: TGTGCCAGCAGCTTAGATGGACTAGCGGGAGGGTCTTCTAACAATGAGCAGTTCTTC.

This rearrangement joins TRBV5-1 to TRBJ2-7, with D uncertain. The CDR3 runs to 13 residues. From germline, CDR1 is SGHRS and CDR2 YFSETQ. V dropped 2 bases and J dropped 3 bases, with 9 bases sitting between them. CDR3 in DNA: TGCGCCAGCAGCTTTGCGGTTCTCTACGAGCAGTACTTC. It encodes CASSFAVLYEQYF. The full variable domain, rest sourced from reference TRBV5-1 and TRBJ2-7, is KAGVTQTPRYLIKTRGQQVTLSCSPISGHRSVSWYQQTPGQGLQFLFEYFSETQRNKGNFPGRFSGRQFSNSRSEMNVSTLELGDSALYLCASSFAVLYEQYFGPGTRLTVT.

The chain combines TRBV4-1 with TRBJ1-5; D unclear. With 0 bases removed from V and 0 bases from J, the gap between germline ends came to 9 bases. The CDR3 contains 16 residues. Germline V gene sequence: CDR1 MGHRA, CDR2 YSYEKL. This CDR3 reads CASSQDRAGSNQPQHF. CDR3 sequence (DNA): TGCGCCAGCAGCCAAGATAGGGCGGGTAGCAATCAGCCCCAGCATTTT.